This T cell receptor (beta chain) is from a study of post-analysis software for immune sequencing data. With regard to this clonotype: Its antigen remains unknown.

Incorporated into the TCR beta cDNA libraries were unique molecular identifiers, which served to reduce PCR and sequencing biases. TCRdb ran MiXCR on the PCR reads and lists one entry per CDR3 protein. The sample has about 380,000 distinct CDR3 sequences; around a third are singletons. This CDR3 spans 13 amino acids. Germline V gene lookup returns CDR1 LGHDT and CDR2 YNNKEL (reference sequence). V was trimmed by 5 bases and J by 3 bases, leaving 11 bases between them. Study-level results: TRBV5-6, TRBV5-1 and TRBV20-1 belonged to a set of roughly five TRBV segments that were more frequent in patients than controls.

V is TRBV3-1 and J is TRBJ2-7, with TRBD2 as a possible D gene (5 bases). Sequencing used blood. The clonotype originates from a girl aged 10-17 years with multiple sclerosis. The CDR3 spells CASSFVRDYEQYF. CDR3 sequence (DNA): TGTGCCAGCAGCTTTGTCCGGGACTACGAGCAGTACTTC.